This entry lists 26 T cell receptor beta chains sequenced from one sample in a study of blood T cells in healthy people across ages. The use of a sample-barcoded 5' primer and a J-beta primer mix characterized a second PCR of roughly 7 to 11 cycles. TCRdb called the 5' RACE reads again in MiXCR, with one record for every CDR3 protein. The sample has over 1,200,000 distinct CDR3 sequences; approximately 59% are singletons. Source material: blood. The receptors were sampled from a man between 18 and 35 years old in good health.

The chain uses TRBV10-1 and TRBJ2-2; perhaps D is TRBD1 or TRBD2 (6 bases each). V lost 3 bases and J lost 0, with 11 bases in between. Germline V gene data show CDR1 as WNHNN and CDR2 as SYGVQD (reference sequence). CDR3 length: 16 amino acids. This CDR3 is CASSDWGATNTGELFF. The CDR3 nucleotides are TGCGCCAGCAGTGACTGGGGGGCTACGAACACCGGGGAGCTGTTTTTT.

The V and J genes are TRBV6-2 or TRBV6-3 and TRBJ2-7; tentatively, D is TRBD2 (5 bases). Matching the DNA end better, TRBJ2-5 makes the J call doubtful. Germline CDR1 reads MNHEY; CDR2 reads SVGEGT. The CDR3 covers 14 residues. This CDR3 reads CASSYLPAGETQYF. CDR3 in DNA: TGTGCCAGCAGTTACCTTCCGGCGGGAGAGACCCAGTACTTC.

This clonotype was counted only a few times. The chain is built from TRBV7-9 and TRBJ2-7, with D perhaps TRBD1 (6 bases). The CDR3 has 13 residues. Germline V gene sequence: CDR1 SEHNR, CDR2 FQNEAQ (reference sequence). V gave up 4 bases and J gave up 7 bases, with 14 bases separating them. DNA of the CDR3: TGTGCCAGCAGCTCATACAGGGTAAGGGAGCAGTACTTC. Translated, it gives CASSSYRVREQYF.

The chain combines TRBV4-1 with TRBJ2-5, with 7 nucleotides matching TRBD2. Germline values: CDR1 MGHRA, CDR2 YSYEKL. This CDR3 contains 15 residues. Trimming cost V 5 bases and J 0 bases; bases outside gene matches: 6. The CDR3 region has the DNA TGCGCCAGCAGCTATGGCGGGAGTTACCAAGAGACCCAGTACTTC. Protein sequence: CASSYGGSYQETQYF.

This clonotype was recorded a few times. The gene calls are TRBV20-1 and TRBJ2-1, with 12 bases lining up with TRBD2. Germline V gives CDR1 DFQATT, CDR2 SNEGSKA (reference sequence). CDR3 length: 16 residues. J gave up 3 bases and V 0 bases, and 3 bases lay outside the gene matches. The CDR3 DNA reads TGCAGTGCTAGAGATACTAGCGGGGGGCACTACAATGAGCAGTTCTTC. It is translated as CSARDTSGGHYNEQFF.

The chain recombines TRBV3-1 with TRBJ1-1; 11 nucleotides match TRBD1. The junction had 3 bases not matched to a gene; V was cut back by 4 bases and J by 5 bases. Germline CDR1 is LGHDT and CDR2 is YNNKEL (reference sequence). The CDR3 contains 14 residues. The CDR3 DNA reads as TGTGCCAGCAGCCTCAGGGACAGGGGGACTGAAGCTTTCTTT. Translation gives CASSLRDRGTEAFF.

V gene TRBV5-1 combines with J gene TRBJ2-2; 10 positions match TRBD1. The trim removed 4 bases at V and 5 bases at J, leaving 5 bases unmatched. The CDR3 is made up of 15 amino acids. Germline values: CDR1 SGHRS, CDR2 YFSETQ. The DNA for the CDR3 is TGCGCCAGCAGCCTAGGGACAGGGGAGACCGGGGAGCTGTTTTTT. Its protein product is CASSLGTGETGELFF.

The V and J genes are TRBV27 and TRBJ2-5; either TRBD1 or TRBD2 may supply D (6 bases each). Germline V gene sequence: CDR1 MNHEY, CDR2 SMNVEV (reference sequence). The CDR3 is made up of 16 amino acids. Deletions cut 1 base from V and 3 bases from J, with 15 bases between. The DNA of the CDR3 is TGTGCCAGCAGTTTATTGTTCGGGGGCATGGAAGAGACCCAGTACTTC. Protein: CASSLLFGGMEETQYF.

This chain connects TRBV20-1 to TRBJ1-6, with a tentative D call TRBD1 (5 bases). V lost 1 base, J lost 3 bases, and 10 bases lay in between. The germline gives CDR1 DFQATT, CDR2 SNEGSKA (reference sequence). This CDR3 is 15 amino acids long. CDR3 residues: CSARVARGYNSPLHF. CDR3 sequence (DNA): TGCAGTGCTAGAGTGGCGAGGGGCTATAATTCACCCCTCCACTTT.

This chain joins TRBV5-1 and TRBJ2-7, with 8 bases aligning to TRBD2. The CDR3 has 16 residues. V trimming: 5 bases; J trimming: 3 bases; junction bases outside the gene matches: 13. CDR1 and CDR2 (germline): SGHRS, YFSETQ. CDR3 coding DNA: TGCGCCAGCAGTAATCTTCCGAGCGGGAGAGTCTACGAGCAGTACTTC. It is translated as CASSNLPSGRVYEQYF.

This clonotype was detected only a few times. This rearrangement joins TRBV7-9 to TRBJ1-4; TRBD1 is a possible D gene (5 bases). The CDR3 sequence is 16 residues long. The V gene's germline CDR1 is SEHNR and CDR2 FQNEAQ (reference sequence). With 5 bases removed from V and 7 bases from J, the gap between germline ends came to 20 bases. Written as DNA, the CDR3 is TGTGCCAGCAGCCTACGTTTGGGGGGATCGTTTGAAAAACTGTTTTTT. Translating it yields CASSLRLGGSFEKLFF.

This clonotype was seen more than once but under ten times. The CDR3 DNA reads TGCAGCGTTGAAGGGGCAGGGGCTATCACAGATACGCAGTATTTT. It translates to CSVEGAGAITDTQYF. The chain links TRBV29-1 to TRBJ2-3; a weak D match, TRBD1 (6 bases). Germline lookup yields CDR1 SQVTM and CDR2 ANQGSEA. Trimming cost V 1 base and J 2 bases, with 13 bases left between them. The CDR3 covers 15 residues.

In regard to this clonotype: A junction boundary mismatches the germline segment, possibly from a read error. The V gene is TRBV6-2 or TRBV6-3, the J gene TRBJ2-5, with D possibly being TRBD1 (6 bases). CDR3 length: 15 residues. Germline V gene data show CDR1 as MNHEY and CDR2 as SVGEGT. CDR3 sequence (DNA): TGTGCCGGCAGTTACTCAGAGGACAGAGGGGAGACCCAGTACTTC. It specifies CAGSYSEDRGETQYF.

To note about this clonotype: One end of the junction does not line up with germline, which may come from a read error. The chain carries TRBV2 and TRBJ1-6; weak D call: TRBD1 (5 bases). The CDR3 loop spans 16 amino acids. Per germline, CDR1 SNHLY and CDR2 FYNNEI. The CDR3 nucleotides are TGTGCCAGCAGACCCGGGGGACGGTCAAATTTGTCACCCCCCCACTTT. Protein: CASRPGGRSNLSPPHF.

This clonotype was seen more than once but under ten times. The chain couples TRBV29-1 to TRBJ2-1, with 10 bases matching TRBD2. Germline V gene data show CDR1 as SQVTM and CDR2 as ANQGSEA. The length of the CDR3 is 15 residues. V shed 3 bases, J shed 6 bases, and the junction held 8 bases outside the gene matches. CDR3 nucleotides: TGCAGCGTTGAGCCCGGACTAGCGGCGTTCAATGAGCAGTTCTTC. Translated, it gives CSVEPGLAAFNEQFF.

The chain uses TRBV27 and TRBJ2-1, with 7 bases lining up with TRBD2. The CDR3 has 16 amino acids. In germline, CDR1 is MNHEY, CDR2 SMNVEV (reference sequence). V was clipped by 4 bases and J by 2 bases; unmatched bases: 8. CDR3: CASSWLTSRAYNEQFF. In nucleotides, the CDR3 is TGTGCCAGCAGTTGGCTGACTAGCAGGGCCTACAATGAGCAGTTCTTC.

The chain couples TRBV12-3 or TRBV12-4 to TRBJ2-2; D is possibly TRBD1 or TRBD2 (6 bases each). The germline V and J ends were trimmed by 3 bases and 4 bases, with 12 bases remaining between them. The CDR3 is 15 amino acids. CDR3 residues: CASSLSGARTGELFF. The CDR3 coding sequence is TGTGCCAGCAGTTTGTCGGGGGCGCGCACCGGGGAGCTGTTTTTT.

The chain's CDR3 is CASSPQGIKETQYF. For the CDR3, the DNA is TGTGCCAGCAGCCCGCAGGGAATCAAAGAGACCCAGTACTTC. V usage is TRBV7-7 and J usage is TRBJ2-5; maybe TRBD1 (5 bases). This CDR3 has 14 amino acids. Germline lookup yields CDR1 SSHAT and CDR2 FNYEAQ (reference sequence). Trimming took off 5 bases at V and 3 bases at J, with 13 bases between the two ends. Based on the CDR3 plus reference TRBV7-7 and TRBJ2-5, the full variable domain is GAGVSQSPRYKVTKRGQDVTLRCDPISSHATLYWYQQALGQGPEFLTYFNYEAQPDKSGLPSDRFSAERPEGSISTLTIQRTEQRDSAMYRCASSPQGIKETQYFGPGTRLLVL.

The chain recombines TRBV12-3 or TRBV12-4 with TRBJ2-7; no firm D call. This CDR3 contains 12 residues. V lost 3 bases to trimming and J lost 4 bases, with 7 bases between them. Here the CDR3 DNA reads TGTGCCAGCAGTTTTGAGTGGTACGAGCAGTACTTC. This sequence encodes CASSFEWYEQYF.

This clonotype was detected a few times. CDR3 sequence: CASSQEDGRSYEQYF. The DNA for the CDR3 is TGTGCCAGCAGCCAAGAGGATGGCAGATCCTACGAGCAGTACTTC. The chain is built from TRBV4-2 and TRBJ2-7; D is uncertain. Between the trimmed V and J ends, which lost 0 bases and 1 base, there was a span of 10 bases. The CDR3 length is 15 residues. Germline CDR1 LGHNA, CDR2 YNFKEQ.

V usage is TRBV7-2 and J usage is TRBJ2-7; D call uncertain. This CDR3 has 17 amino acids. Germline-derived CDR1 and CDR2 are SGHTA and FQGNSA. V lost 1 base to trimming and J lost 0 bases, with 16 bases between them. The DNA for the CDR3 is TGTGCCAGCAGCTTAGATCGGGTGGGTACTACCTCCTACGAGCAGTACTTC. Protein product: CASSLDRVGTTSYEQYF.

The chain joins TRBV28 to TRBJ1-2; D gene unclear. There are 11 residues in the CDR3. The germline CDR1 and CDR2 sequences are MDHEN and SYDVKM. V lost 6 bases to trimming and J lost 5 bases, with 7 bases between them. In DNA, the CDR3 is TGTGCCAGCAGCTTTTTATATGGCTACACCTTC. Translating it yields CASSFLYGYTF.

The chain uses TRBV20-1 and TRBJ2-3; D not resolved. This CDR3 has 14 amino acids. V lost 2 bases and J 5 bases, leaving 14 bases between the germline ends. Germline loops: CDR1 DFQATT, CDR2 SNEGSKA (reference sequence). The CDR3 reads CSARYQSFVDTQYF. The CDR3 DNA reads TGCAGTGCTAGATATCAGAGTTTTGTAGATACGCAGTATTTT.

V usage is TRBV7-2 and J usage is TRBJ2-3; D not resolved. The V end lost 4 bases, the J end lost 4 bases, and 15 bases lay between the germline ends. CDR1 and CDR2 from the germline V gene are SGHTA and FQGNSA. CDR3 length equals 15 residues. CDR3 nucleotide sequence: TGTGCCAGCAGCTACCCCGAGGCGTACTCAGATACGCAGTATTTT. This codes for CASSYPEAYSDTQYF.

The J gene is TRBJ1-5, the V gene TRBV6-2 or TRBV6-3; D might be TRBD1 (6 bases). Germline CDR1 MNHEY, CDR2 SVGEGT. The CDR3 loop spans 15 amino acids. The V end was cut by 6 bases, the J end by 2 bases, with 14 bases between. Here the CDR3 DNA reads TGTGCCAGCAGATATAGGGACACGGGCAATCAGCCCCAGCATTTT. Amino acid sequence: CASRYRDTGNQPQHF.

This clonotype came up a few times. The chain couples TRBV4-1 to TRBJ1-4, with unresolved D. CDR1 and CDR2 (germline): MGHRA, YSYEKL. The CDR3 has 17 residues. The V end lost 0 bases, the J end lost 8 bases, and 19 bases lay between the germline ends. The CDR3, as DNA: TGCGCCAGCAGCCAAGAGCAGCAATTGGGAATGGGAGAAAAACTGTTTTTT. It yields the protein CASSQEQQLGMGEKLFF.